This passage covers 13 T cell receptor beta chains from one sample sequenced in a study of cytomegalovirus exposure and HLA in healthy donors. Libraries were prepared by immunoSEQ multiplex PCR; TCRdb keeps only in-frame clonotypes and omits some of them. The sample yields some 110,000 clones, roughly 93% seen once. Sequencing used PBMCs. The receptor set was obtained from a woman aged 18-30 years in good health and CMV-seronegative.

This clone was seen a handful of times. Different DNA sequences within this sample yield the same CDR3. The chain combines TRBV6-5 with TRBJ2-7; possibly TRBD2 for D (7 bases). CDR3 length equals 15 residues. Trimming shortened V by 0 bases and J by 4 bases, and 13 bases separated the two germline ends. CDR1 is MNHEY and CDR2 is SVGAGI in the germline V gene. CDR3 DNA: TGTGCCAGCAGTTACTCGGGCGGGGGCAGTTACGAGCAGTACTTC. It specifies CASSYSGGGSYEQYF.

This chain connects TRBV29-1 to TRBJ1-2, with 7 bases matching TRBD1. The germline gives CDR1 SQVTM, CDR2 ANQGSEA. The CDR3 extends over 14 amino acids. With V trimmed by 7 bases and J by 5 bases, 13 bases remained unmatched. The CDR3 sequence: CSADSDREGYGYTF. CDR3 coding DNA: TGCAGCGCCGACAGCGACAGGGAAGGATATGGCTACACCTTC. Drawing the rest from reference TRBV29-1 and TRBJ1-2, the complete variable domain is SAVISQKPSRDICQRGTSLTIQCQVDSQVTMMFWYRQQPGQSLTLIATANQGSEATYESGFVIDKFPISRPNLTFSTLTVSNMSPEDSSIYLCSADSDREGYGYTFGSGTRLTVV.

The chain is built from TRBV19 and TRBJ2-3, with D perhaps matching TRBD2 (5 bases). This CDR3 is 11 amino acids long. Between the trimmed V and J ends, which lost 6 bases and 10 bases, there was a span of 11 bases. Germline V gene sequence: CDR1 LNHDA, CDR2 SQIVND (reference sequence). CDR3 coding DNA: TGTGCCAGTAGAAGGGAGTTAGCGCAGTATTTT. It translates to CASRRELAQYF.

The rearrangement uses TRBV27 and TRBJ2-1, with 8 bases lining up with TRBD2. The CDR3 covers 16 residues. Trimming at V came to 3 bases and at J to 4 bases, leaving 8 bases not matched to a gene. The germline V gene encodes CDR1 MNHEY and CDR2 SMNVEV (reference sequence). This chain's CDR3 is CASSFTSGTRYNEQFF. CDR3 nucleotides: TGTGCCAGCAGTTTTACTTCCGGGACTAGATACAATGAGCAGTTCTTC.

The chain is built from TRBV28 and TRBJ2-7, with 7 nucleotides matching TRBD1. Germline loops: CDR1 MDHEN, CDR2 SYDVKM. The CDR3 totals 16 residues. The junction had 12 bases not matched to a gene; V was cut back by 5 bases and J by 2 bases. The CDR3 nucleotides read TGTGCCAGCAGTGAACCTTTACCGGGACAGACCTACGAGCAGTACTTC. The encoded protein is CASSEPLPGQTYEQYF.

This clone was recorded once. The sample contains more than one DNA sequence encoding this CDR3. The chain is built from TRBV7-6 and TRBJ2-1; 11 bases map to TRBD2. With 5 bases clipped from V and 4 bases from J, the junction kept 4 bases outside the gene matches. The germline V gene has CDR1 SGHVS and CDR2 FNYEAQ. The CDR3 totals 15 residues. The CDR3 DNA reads TGTGCCAGCAGCCCCCTAGCGGGGGGTTACAATGAGCAGTTCTTC. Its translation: CASSPLAGGYNEQFF.

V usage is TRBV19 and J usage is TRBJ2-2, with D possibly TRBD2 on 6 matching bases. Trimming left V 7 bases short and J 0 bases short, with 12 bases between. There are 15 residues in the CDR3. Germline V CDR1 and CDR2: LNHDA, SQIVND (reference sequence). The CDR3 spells CASIAGFANTGELFF. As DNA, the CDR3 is TGTGCCAGTATCGCGGGGTTCGCGAACACCGGGGAGCTGTTTTTT. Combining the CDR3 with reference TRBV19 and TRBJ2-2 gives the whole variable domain DGGITQSPKYLFRKEGQNVTLSCEQNLNHDAMYWYRQDPGQGLRLIYYSQIVNDFQKGDIAEGYSVSREKKESFPLTVTSAQKNPTAFYLCASIAGFANTGELFFGEGSRLTVL.

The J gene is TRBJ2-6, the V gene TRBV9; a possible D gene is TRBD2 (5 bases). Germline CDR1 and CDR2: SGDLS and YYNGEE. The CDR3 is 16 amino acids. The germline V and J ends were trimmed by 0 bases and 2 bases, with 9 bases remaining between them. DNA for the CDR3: TGTGCCAGCAGCGTAGCTGCGCGGGCTGGGGCCAACGTCCTGACTTTC. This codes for CASSVAARAGANVLTF.

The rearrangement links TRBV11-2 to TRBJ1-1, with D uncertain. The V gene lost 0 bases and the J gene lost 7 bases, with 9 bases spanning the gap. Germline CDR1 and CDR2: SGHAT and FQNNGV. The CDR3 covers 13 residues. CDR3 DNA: TGTGCCAGCAGCTTAGATCTATCGGTTGAAGCTTTCTTT. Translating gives CASSLDLSVEAFF.

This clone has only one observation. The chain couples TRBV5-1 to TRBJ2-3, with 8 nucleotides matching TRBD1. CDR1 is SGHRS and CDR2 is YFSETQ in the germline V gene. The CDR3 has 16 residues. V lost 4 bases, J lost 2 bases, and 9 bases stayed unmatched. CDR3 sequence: CASSAGQGSSTDTQYF. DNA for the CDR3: TGCGCCAGCAGCGCAGGACAGGGATCGTCCACAGATACGCAGTATTTT.

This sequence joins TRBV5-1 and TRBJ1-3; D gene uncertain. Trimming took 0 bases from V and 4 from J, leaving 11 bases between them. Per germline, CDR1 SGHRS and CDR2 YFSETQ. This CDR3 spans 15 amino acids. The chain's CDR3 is CASSLDLNLGNTIYF. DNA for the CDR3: TGCGCCAGCAGCTTGGACCTAAACCTAGGAAACACCATATATTTT.

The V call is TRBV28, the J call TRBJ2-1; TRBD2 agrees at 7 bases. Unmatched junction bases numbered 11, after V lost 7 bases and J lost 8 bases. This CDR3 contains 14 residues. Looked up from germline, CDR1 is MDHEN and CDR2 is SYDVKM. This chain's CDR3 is CASTRGLVWDEQFF. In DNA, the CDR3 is TGTGCCAGCACCAGAGGACTAGTCTGGGATGAGCAGTTCTTC.

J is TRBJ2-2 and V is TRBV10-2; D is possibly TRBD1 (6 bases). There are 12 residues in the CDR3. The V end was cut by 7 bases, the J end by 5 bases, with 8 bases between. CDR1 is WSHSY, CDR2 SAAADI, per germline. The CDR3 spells CASNQGTGELFF. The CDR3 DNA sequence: TGCGCCAGCAACCAGGGGACCGGGGAGCTGTTTTTT.